These T cell receptor beta chains were read from a single sample in a study of T cells in tumors after PD-1 blockade. Data came from immunoSEQ multiplex PCR; TCRdb stores just in-frame clones and leaves some out. The table shows 1,500 to 2,000 clones, with 55% to 75% occurring only once. Sequencing was performed on tumor tissue, taken before anti-PD-1 treatment. All receptors derive from a human donor with basal cell carcinoma. Both conserved end residues are part of each CDR3. Each record gives: clone size, V gene, D gene, J gene, CDR3 DNA, CDR3 protein. A D gene is named only where the DNA matches it firmly. Expanded clones are given a class, and other clones once, few, many or no size at all.

>.|TRBV28|TRBD2|TRBJ2-5
TGTGCCAGCAGCGGGGGTTCTAGCGGAGAGACCCAGTACTTC
CASSGGSSGETQYF
>.|TRBV2|.|TRBJ1-2
TGTGCCAGCAGCGCCTCAGGTTATGGCTACACCTTC
CASSASGYGYTF
>once|TRBV7-2|.|TRBJ1-1
TGTGCCAGCAGCTTACGCAGGGCGGTGAACACTGAAGCTTTCTTT
CASSLRRAVNTEAFF
>few|TRBV5-1|.|TRBJ2-7
TGCGCCAGCAGGGGAGACAAGTACGAGCAGTACTTC
CASRGDKYEQYF
>.|TRBV3-1/TRBV3-2|.|TRBJ2-5
TGTGCCAGCAGTCGAGAAGAGACCCAGTACTTC
CASSREETQYF
>.|TRBV10-3|TRBD1|TRBJ2-6
TGTGCCATCAGGACAGGGTATGATGGGGCCAACGTCCTGACTTTC
CAIRTGYDGANVLTF
>few|TRBV10-1|.|TRBJ2-1
TGCGCCAGCAGTGGAACACTGAGCAACAATGAGCAGTTCTTC
CASSGTLSNNEQFF
>.|TRBV29-1|.|TRBJ2-5
TGCAGCGTTCTTATTGGGGGGCCCGAAGAGACCCAGTACTTC
CSVLIGGPEETQYF
>.|TRBV12-3/TRBV12-4|.|TRBJ1-1
TGTGCCAGCAGTTTAAAGGCATCCACTGAAGCTTTCTTT
CASSLKASTEAFF
>.|TRBV7-9|.|TRBJ2-1
TGTGCCAGCAGCGGATACAGGGACCCCTATGAGCAGTTCTTC
CASSGYRDPYEQFF
>.|TRBV6-6|.|TRBJ2-3
TGTGCCAGCAGTTACGGGAGTAACGATCGGGATACGCAGTATTTT
CASSYGSNDRDTQYF
>few|TRBV6-5|TRBD1|TRBJ1-6
TGTGCCAGCAGTAAGGGACAGACTAATTCACCCCTCCACTTT
CASSKGQTNSPLHF
>.|TRBV7-8|TRBD1|TRBJ1-5
TGTGCCACCACAGATACAGGGGGCGATCAGCCCCAGCATTTT
CATTDTGGDQPQHF
>few|TRBV5-8|TRBD1|TRBJ2-2
TGTGCCAGCAGCTTGTTGGGACAGGGGATCGGGGAGCTGTTTTTT
CASSLLGQGIGELFF
>few|TRBV4-1|.|TRBJ1-1
TGCGCCAGCAGCCAAGATCTTACGGGAGTGCCTGAAGCTTTCTTT
CASSQDLTGVPEAFF
>.|TRBV4-2|TRBD2|TRBJ2-5
TGTGCCAGCAGCCCTAGGAGGCGGGGGGTCGAAGAGACCCAGTACTTC
CASSPRRRGVEETQYF
>.|TRBV7-2|.|TRBJ1-5
TGTGCCAGCAGCTTTGGGGGGAACAGAAGAAATCAGCCCCAGCATTTT
CASSFGGNRRNQPQHF